This record looks at one T cell receptor (beta chain) sequence and its context. This clone was observed once. Its antigen target is currently unknown. No much larger clone exists at a distance of one base, and base qualities are not known. These data belong to a study of T cell responses to AZD1222 COVID-19 vaccine (dated by TCRdb to about 2021). Background for the entire study: TCR sequencing was performed for 230 to 250 trial participants, of whom roughly 200 were given two doses of AZD1222 and around 26 were given two doses of MenACWY control vaccine. Enrollment into the trials was organized by age into subgroups of 18-55, 56-69 and 70-plus years, and those subgroups contained roughly 160, 29 and 62 TCR-sequenced participants, respectively. What the study reported, not specific to this receptor: Spike-specific TCR breadth and depth rose significantly after two AZD1222 doses compared with day 0 and with MenACWY recipients. Participants were mostly white British, with more females than males. The authors suggested clonal diversity may have been underestimated. Conclusions about previously exposed vaccinees were limited because only six AZD1222 recipients were SARS-CoV-2 seropositive at baseline. Because no day 14 peak-response samples were available, the repertoires could be characterized only after the peak T cell response. The 56-69-year group was small, and its depth increase did not reach significance, likely because of low power. Vaccine-associated CD4 TCRs spanned the whole spike protein, with dominant responses in regions 160-218 and 743-854. Epitopes outside the regions mutated in the B.1.351 and B.1.1.7 variants were reportedly recognized by nearly half of the unique spike-specific TCRs.

The sample's time point, from its label and the paper: about 28 days (+/-7) after the second vaccine dose. AZD1222 recipients whose second dose came at about 4 weeks and those whose second dose came at about 12 weeks were combined into one group, since spike-specific TCR depth and breadth did not differ between the two schedules. Vaccinee samples were obtained from the UK trials COV001 and COV002, which included a single-blind randomized controlled phase 2/3 trial of AZD1222 (ChAdOx1 nCoV-19) in healthy adults. For TCRbeta chain sequencing, PBMC samples were collected from trial participants at day 0 and at day 28 after the second dose. The CDR3 regions of human TCRbeta chains were analyzed by immunosequencing. The original pipeline was this. Repertoire TCRs were matched against a reference library of SARS-CoV-2-specific TCRs generated with the MIRA antigen-specificity platform. Breadth was defined as the fraction of unique TCRs that were SARS-CoV-2-associated. Depth was defined as the fraction of total T cells that were SARS-CoV-2-associated. Each spike-specific TCR was assigned to its reactive spike region and to a CD4 or CD8 class using the MIRA data. Log10-transformed breadth and depth values were compared by one-way ANOVA with Sidak's multiple comparisons tests. TCRdb's version of the immuneACCESS table is confined to in-frame rearrangements and falls short of the full clone set. An unresolved V gene accounts for under half of the shortfall where checked; the remainder is of unknown origin. For V, J and clone size, that table is used; D and trimming come from the DNA. The sample table records about 120,000 clones; 70% to 90% of these occur just once. The ten largest clones capture about 15% of the sample.

The sequencing here drew on peripheral blood, taken 28 days after the second AZD1222 dose. The receptor was derived from an adult who received the AZD1222 COVID-19 vaccine.

CDR3 loop: CSASPSGNYEQYF. The nucleotides read TGCAGTGCTAGTCCTAGCGGAAACTACGAGCAGTACTTC. The sequence is built from TRBV20-1 and TRBJ2-7, with 7 middle bases fitting TRBD2. The V end gives up 3 bases and the J end 3 bases, leaving 5 bases in the junction not matched to a gene. CDR1 and CDR2 are read off the germline V gene (reference sequence) as DFQATT and SNEGSKA. The CDR3 runs 13 residues from the cysteine to the phenylalanine. CDR3 DNA only is kept here, 39 bases in frame from base 1.